The clone carrying this T cell receptor beta chain was seen only once. This sample was included in a study of blood T cell repertoires in COVID-19. Overall study context: Samples of COVID-19 (acute and convalescent) were obtained from the United States, Italy and Spain. In each case, the material was cDNA or gDNA derived from T cells, B-cell-depleted T cells, or PBMCs.

The CDR3 covers 16 residues. Germline CDR1 is LGHNA and CDR2 is YNFKEQ. V dropped 5 bases and J dropped 4; count of bases not matched to a gene: 6. Sequencing was performed with immunoSEQ multiplex PCR; in TCRdb, only in-frame clones are kept and a portion is missing. The table has about 74,000 clones, around 78% seen once. The rearrangement joins TRBV4-2 to TRBJ1-3; 12 bases agree with TRBD1. This TCR was sampled from a human donor in a cohort sampled during active COVID-19. The specimen was peripheral blood. In nucleotides, the CDR3 is TGTGCCAGCAGCACCCGGGACAGGGGGCCAGGAAACACCATATATTTT. Translated, it gives CASSTRDRGPGNTIYF.